The 9 T cell receptor beta chains in this list originate from one sample, sequenced in a study of shared clonotypes between healthy human individuals. Here immunoSEQ multiplex PCR was the method, and the copy in TCRdb shows in-frame clones only, minus some. The table shows 1.6 million or so clones, with roughly 95% occurring only once. The sample consisted of naive CD4+ T cells sorted from blood. The subset denotes: CD45RA+ positively selected. The origin of the receptors is a young man in good health.

The rearrangement links TRBV10-3 to TRBJ1-2, with D hard to call. From germline, CDR1 is ENHRY and CDR2 SYGVKD. V was trimmed by 0 bases and J by 0 bases, leaving 11 bases between them. The CDR3 totals 16 residues. The CDR3 loop is CAISESPAAPNYGYTF. The DNA for the CDR3 is TGTGCCATCAGTGAGTCTCCGGCAGCTCCTAACTATGGCTACACCTTC.

As for this clone: At the DNA level, this CDR3 is encoded by other sequences in the same sample as well. This rearrangement joins TRBV19 to TRBJ2-7, with a weak D call TRBD2 (5 bases). From germline, CDR1 is LNHDA and CDR2 SQIVND (reference sequence). The V end lost 1 base, the J end lost 4 bases, and 11 bases lay between the germline ends. The CDR3 is 14 residues long. The CDR3 protein is CASSIGGQTYEQYF. In DNA form, the CDR3 reads TGTGCCAGTAGTATAGGAGGGCAAACATACGAGCAGTACTTC. The entire variable domain, with the rest obtained from reference TRBV19 and TRBJ2-7, is as follows: DGGITQSPKYLFRKEGQNVTLSCEQNLNHDAMYWYRQDPGQGLRLIYYSQIVNDFQKGDIAEGYSVSREKKESFPLTVTSAQKNPTAFYLCASSIGGQTYEQYFGPGTRLTVT.

The gene calls are TRBV28 and TRBJ2-7, with D possibly TRBD2 on 6 matching bases. V lost 5 bases, J lost 3 bases, and 17 bases lay in between. Germline loops: CDR1 MDHEN, CDR2 SYDVKM. The CDR3 is made up of 15 amino acids. The CDR3 sequence is CASSPKLAHHYEQYF. DNA for the CDR3: TGTGCCAGCAGTCCCAAACTAGCCCATCACTACGAGCAGTACTTC. Supplemented by reference TRBV28 and TRBJ2-7, the full variable domain reads DVKVTQSSRYLVKRTGEKVFLECVQDMDHENMFWYRQDPGLGLRLIYFSYDVKMKEKGDIPEGYSVSREKKERFSLILESASTNQTSMYLCASSPKLAHHYEQYFGPGTRLTVT.

V and J are TRBV7-9 and TRBJ2-5; D ambiguous. The CDR3 runs 14 residues. Trimming took 0 bases from V and 5 from J, leaving 10 bases between them. In germline, CDR1 is SEHNR, CDR2 FQNEAQ (reference sequence). The CDR3 region has the DNA TGTGCCAGCAGCTTAGCGGGGTCGTACGAGACCCAGTACTTC. This codes for CASSLAGSYETQYF.

This clone came up once. The chain links TRBV5-1 to TRBJ2-7; the match to TRBD1 covers 7 bases. Germline loops: CDR1 SGHRS, CDR2 YFSETQ. Trimming at V came to 4 bases and at J to 2 bases, leaving 6 bases not matched to a gene. The CDR3 covers 14 residues. The CDR3: CASSPDRNPYEQYF. The CDR3 DNA is TGCGCCAGCAGCCCGGACAGGAACCCCTACGAGCAGTACTTC.

This clone occurred a few times. This chain joins TRBV28 and TRBJ2-7; 8 nucleotides match TRBD1. Trimming at V came to 8 bases and at J to 6 bases, leaving 6 bases not matched to a gene. From germline, CDR1 is MDHEN and CDR2 SYDVKM. The CDR3 spans 12 residues. CDR3 loop: CASGTGHGEQYF. CDR3 sequence (DNA): TGTGCCAGCGGGACAGGACACGGCGAGCAGTACTTC.

The chain has TRBV28 and TRBJ1-2; D gene ambiguous. The V end was cut by 3 bases, the J end by 7 bases, with 6 bases between. This CDR3 contains 11 residues. CDR1 and CDR2 (germline): MDHEN, SYDVKM. The chain's CDR3 is CASSFRSGYTF. The CDR3 DNA follows: TGTGCCAGCAGTTTTCGGTCTGGCTACACCTTC.

This clone has only one observation. The chain couples TRBV10-3 to TRBJ2-1; the D is unclear. CDR3 length equals 14 residues. Looked up from germline, CDR1 is ENHRY and CDR2 is SYGVKD. V was trimmed by 4 bases and J by 5 bases, leaving 12 bases between them. The CDR3 region is CAISVGRDDNEQFF. The DNA for the CDR3 is TGTGCCATCAGTGTTGGCAGAGACGACAATGAGCAGTTCTTC.

CDR3 bases: TGTGCCAGCAGTTCCTCGGCCGGGGGTGGGCCCTACAATGAGCAGTTCTTC. It translates to CASSSSAGGGPYNEQFF. The chain couples TRBV27 to TRBJ2-1; maybe TRBD2 (6 bases). Trimming took off 4 bases at V and 2 bases at J, with 18 bases between the two ends. The CDR3 consists of 17 residues. Per the germline V gene, CDR1 is MNHEY and CDR2 is SMNVEV (reference sequence).